A single sample gave rise to the 23 T cell receptor beta chains below, sequenced in a study of cytomegalovirus exposure and HLA in healthy donors. Primers for the PCR totalled 60 Vbeta and 13 Jbeta. Assay: immunoSEQ multiplex PCR; the TCRdb copy retains only in-frame clones and omits some. Recorded for this sample: approximately 93,000 clones. Sequenced material: PBMCs. The receptors originated from a woman younger than 45 in good health and CMV-seronegative.

This chain connects TRBV7-9 to TRBJ1-1, with unresolved D. Per germline, CDR1 SEHNR and CDR2 FQNEAQ (reference sequence). CDR3 length equals 15 residues. The V end lost 5 bases, the J end lost 3 bases, and 16 bases lay between the germline ends. The CDR3 DNA reads as TGTGCCAGCAGCCTCCTCGACGTCGGGGACACTGAAGCTTTCTTT. It translates to CASSLLDVGDTEAFF.

The chain recombines TRBV7-3 with TRBJ2-1; 9 bases match TRBD2. With V trimmed by 4 bases and J by 9 bases, 13 bases remained unmatched. Germline-derived CDR1 and CDR2 are SGHTA and FQGTGA. The CDR3 is 16 amino acids. The CDR3: CASSSMLAGGSSEQFF. CDR3 in DNA: TGTGCCAGCAGCTCCATGCTGGCGGGGGGGTCAAGTGAGCAGTTCTTC.

The rearrangement joins TRBV5-4 to TRBJ2-7, with unresolved D. Germline V CDR1 and CDR2: SGHNT, YYREEE (reference sequence). Deletions cut 3 bases from V and 2 bases from J, with 9 bases between. The length of the CDR3 is 13 residues. CDR3 nucleotides: TGTGCCAGCAGCTCCCCCCCTACCTACGAGCAGTACTTC. Its protein is CASSSPPTYEQYF.

The V call is TRBV9, the J call TRBJ2-2; no clear D. Per germline, CDR1 SGDLS and CDR2 YYNGEE. The CDR3 has 14 residues. Trimming took off 4 bases at V and 9 bases at J, with 16 bases between the two ends. CDR3 nucleotide sequence: TGTGCCAGCAGCCCCGAAGGTTGGGCCCGGGAGCTGTTTTTT. Translation: CASSPEGWARELFF. The full variable domain, completed using reference TRBV9 and TRBJ2-2, is DSGVTQTPKHLITATGQRVTLRCSPRSGDLSVYWYQQSLDQGLQFLIQYYNGEERAKGNILERFSAQQFPDLHSELNLSSLELGDSALYFCASSPEGWARELFFGEGSRLTVL.

The chain couples TRBV5-1 to TRBJ2-5; possibly TRBD1 for D (8 bases). V lost 1 base to trimming and J lost 5 bases, with 15 bases between them. The germline gives CDR1 SGHRS, CDR2 YFSETQ. CDR3 length: 15 amino acids. The CDR3 DNA reads as TGCGCCAGCAGCTTGTACGGACAGGGAGGGGAGACCCAGTACTTC. This codes for CASSLYGQGGETQYF.

The V gene is TRBV28, the J gene TRBJ2-5, with TRBD2 matching 7 bases. CDR1 and CDR2 from the germline V gene are MDHEN and SYDVKM. The CDR3 totals 14 residues. Trimming took 5 bases from V and 5 from J; bases not matched to a gene: 8. CDR3 residues: CASSRAAGDETQYF. The CDR3 DNA sequence: TGTGCCAGCAGTAGGGCCGCGGGGGATGAGACCCAGTACTTC.

The CDR3 reads CASSPPGEKLFF. CDR3 nucleotides: TGTGCCAGCAGCCCGCCTGGCGAAAAACTGTTTTTT. V gene TRBV5-5 combines with J gene TRBJ1-4; D uncertain. The CDR3 spans 12 residues. Trimming stripped 4 bases from V and 8 bases from J, with 9 bases between. Germline lookup yields CDR1 SGHKS and CDR2 YYEKEE (reference sequence). Using reference TRBV5-5 and TRBJ1-4 for the parts outside the CDR3, the full variable domain is DAGVTQSPTHLIKTRGQQVTLRCSPISGHKSVSWYQQVLGQGPQFIFQYYEKEERGRGNFPDRFSARQFPNYSSELNVNALLLGDSALYLCASSPPGEKLFFGSGTQLSVL.

The chain uses TRBV11-3 and TRBJ1-2; D is undetermined. The V gene lost 5 bases and the J gene lost 8 bases, with 9 bases spanning the gap. CDR1 is SGHNT and CDR2 is YENEEA in the germline V gene. The CDR3 totals 11 residues. DNA of the CDR3: TGTGCCAGCAGCCCCCGCGGGGGCTACACCTTC. Its protein product is CASSPRGGYTF.

This sequence joins TRBV27 and TRBJ1-6, with a tentative D call TRBD1 (6 bases). Trimming cost V 2 bases and J 8 bases, with 19 bases left between them. The CDR3 contains 17 residues. The germline V gene encodes CDR1 MNHEY and CDR2 SMNVEV (reference sequence). The CDR3 DNA reads as TGTGCCAGCAGTTTACCACACCGGATGGGACACCATTCACCCCTCCACTTT. Translating gives CASSLPHRMGHHSPLHF.

The CDR3 sequence: CASSIVTGKLFF. As DNA, the CDR3 is TGTGCCAGTAGTATAGTGACGGGGAAGCTGTTTTTT. The chain uses TRBV19 and TRBJ2-2; weak D call: TRBD2 (5 bases). The V end was cut by 1 base, the J end by 12 bases, with 9 bases between. CDR1 LNHDA and CDR2 SQIVND come from the germline V gene (reference sequence). The CDR3 totals 12 residues. Using reference TRBV19 and TRBJ2-2 for the parts outside the CDR3, the full variable domain is DGGITQSPKYLFRKEGQNVTLSCEQNLNHDAMYWYRQDPGQGLRLIYYSQIVNDFQKGDIAEGYSVSREKKESFPLTVTSAQKNPTAFYLCASSIVTGKLFFGEGSRLTVL.

This chain connects TRBV7-9 to TRBJ1-5, with D possibly matching TRBD1 (5 bases). The germline V gene has CDR1 SEHNR and CDR2 FQNEAQ (reference sequence). There are 16 residues in the CDR3. The germline V and J ends were trimmed by 8 bases and 8 bases, with 25 bases remaining between them. CDR3 sequence: CASGGGSPQAGEPQHF. The DNA for the CDR3 is TGTGCCAGCGGAGGCGGGTCCCCCCAAGCGGGGGAGCCCCAGCATTTT.

On this clone: One end of the junction fails to match germline, which may point to a read error. The rearrangement joins TRBV6-4 to TRBJ2-1, with D possibly TRBD1 on 5 matching bases. Germline values: CDR1 MRHNA, CDR2 SNTAGT. The CDR3 has 15 amino acids. The chain's CDR3 is CASRPTGFSYNGQFF. DNA of the CDR3: TGTGCCAGCAGACCTACAGGCTTCTCCTACAATGGGCAGTTCTTC.

V gene TRBV29-1 combines with J gene TRBJ1-1; D call uncertain. The CDR3 is made up of 11 amino acids. The germline V gene encodes CDR1 SQVTM and CDR2 ANQGSEA. Trimming stripped 7 bases from V and 12 bases from J, with 18 bases between. CDR3 residues: CSAHRGGRTFF. Here the CDR3 DNA reads TGCAGCGCTCATCGAGGAGGGAGGACTTTCTTT.

This sequence joins TRBV5-6 and TRBJ2-3, with 9 bases fitting TRBD2. Trimming cost V 0 bases and J 0 bases; bases outside gene matches: 2. CDR3 length: 16 residues. From germline, CDR1 is SGHDT and CDR2 YYEEEE. CDR3 residues: CASSLGTSGSTDTQYF. Written as DNA, the CDR3 is TGTGCCAGCAGCTTGGGTACTAGCGGGAGCACAGATACGCAGTATTTT.

The rearrangement links TRBV11-1 to TRBJ1-2; possible D gene TRBD1, 5 bases. Germline CDR1 and CDR2: SGHAT and FQDESV (reference sequence). The CDR3 runs to 14 residues. Trimming stripped 1 base from V and 5 bases from J, with 11 bases between. The CDR3 protein is CASSLDTRAYGYTF. The CDR3 nucleotides read TGTGCCAGCAGCTTAGATACCAGGGCATATGGCTACACCTTC.

The CDR3: CAISDRANTEAFF. CDR3 nucleotide sequence: TGTGCCATCTCCGACAGGGCCAACACTGAAGCTTTCTTT. The chain carries TRBV10-3 and TRBJ1-1; TRBD1 matches 7 bases. The germline gives CDR1 ENHRY, CDR2 SYGVKD. The trim removed 8 bases at V and 2 bases at J, leaving 5 bases unmatched. The CDR3 spans 13 residues.

The chain is built from TRBV19 and TRBJ1-2, with 7 positions matching TRBD1. This CDR3 contains 15 residues. Unmatched junction bases numbered 8, after V lost 3 bases and J lost 4 bases. Germline lookup yields CDR1 LNHDA and CDR2 SQIVND (reference sequence). The CDR3 bases are TGTGCCAGTAGTATTTCGGCAGGGGGTTTCTATGGCTACACCTTC. This encodes CASSISAGGFYGYTF. The variable domain in full, with the rest retrieved from reference TRBV19 and TRBJ1-2, is DGGITQSPKYLFRKEGQNVTLSCEQNLNHDAMYWYRQDPGQGLRLIYYSQIVNDFQKGDIAEGYSVSREKKESFPLTVTSAQKNPTAFYLCASSISAGGFYGYTFGSGTRLTVV.

The chain combines TRBV7-3 with TRBJ2-2, with a weak D call TRBD1 (7 bases). This CDR3 is 16 amino acids long. V gave up 4 bases and J gave up 0 bases, with 12 bases separating them. Germline CDR1 is SGHTA and CDR2 is FQGTGA. The CDR3 region is CASSSRGTANTGELFF. CDR3 DNA sequence: TGTGCCAGCAGCTCTCGGGGGACAGCGAACACCGGGGAGCTGTTTTTT.

The DNA for the CDR3 is TGTGCCAGCAGCGCGAGAGGTAGAAAGCCCCAGCATTTT. Translated, it gives CASSARGRKPQHF. The genes are TRBV9 and TRBJ1-5; D is uncertain. V lost 3 bases and J 8 bases, leaving 12 bases between the germline ends. Per germline, CDR1 SGDLS and CDR2 YYNGEE. CDR3 length: 13 residues.

The genes are TRBV28 and TRBJ1-2, with 8 bases aligning to TRBD1. Germline-derived CDR1 and CDR2 are MDHEN and SYDVKM. This CDR3 contains 13 residues. V trimming: 5 bases; J trimming: 2 bases; junction bases outside the gene matches: 1. CDR3 DNA: TGTGCCAGCAGTGGACAGGGAAACTATGGCTACACCTTC. Translated: CASSGQGNYGYTF.

The chain couples TRBV30 to TRBJ1-2; 7 nucleotides match TRBD1. Germline lookup yields CDR1 GTSNPN and CDR2 SVGIG (reference sequence). V lost 3 bases and J lost 6; bases outside the gene matches: 13. This CDR3 contains 15 residues. CDR3 region: CAWRRGDSQDHGYTF. As DNA, the CDR3 is TGTGCCTGGAGAAGAGGGGACAGCCAGGACCATGGCTACACCTTC.

This chain joins TRBV10-3 and TRBJ1-1, with no clear D. Germline CDR1 and CDR2: ENHRY and SYGVKD. The CDR3 is 11 residues long. V lost 3 bases and J 3 bases, leaving 2 bases between the germline ends. The CDR3 DNA follows: TGTGCCATCAGTGACTACACTGAAGCTTTCTTT. Its protein product is CAISDYTEAFF.

This chain links TRBV9 with TRBJ2-1, with D perhaps matching TRBD2 (5 bases). Germline values: CDR1 SGDLS, CDR2 YYNGEE. V was cut by 1 base and J by 7 bases, with 9 bases left in between. This CDR3 is 13 amino acids long. The CDR3 region is CASSVIEGNEQFF. CDR3 DNA sequence: TGTGCCAGCAGCGTAATCGAGGGTAATGAGCAGTTCTTC.